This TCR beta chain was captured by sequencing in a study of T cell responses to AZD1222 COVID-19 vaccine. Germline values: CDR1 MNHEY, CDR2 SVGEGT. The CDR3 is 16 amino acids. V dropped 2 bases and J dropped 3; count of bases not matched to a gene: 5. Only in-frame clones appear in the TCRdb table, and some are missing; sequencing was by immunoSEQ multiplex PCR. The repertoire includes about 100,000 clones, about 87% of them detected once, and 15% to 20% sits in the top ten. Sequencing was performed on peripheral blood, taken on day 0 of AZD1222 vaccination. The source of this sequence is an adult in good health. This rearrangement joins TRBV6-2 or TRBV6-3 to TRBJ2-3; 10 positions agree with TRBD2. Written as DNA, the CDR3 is TGTGCCAGCAGTTACAGGGCTAGCGGGAGTACAGATACGCAGTATTTT. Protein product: CASSYRASGSTDTQYF.